This is a list of T cell receptor beta chains from one sample in a study of human T cells and chemical hapten exposure. TCRdb fed the RACE reads into MiXCR, producing one record per CDR3 protein. The repertoire holds about 70,000 distinct CDR3 sequences, approximately 9.9% seen once, with approximately 5.2% in the top ten. The sequences come from whole blood, collected in connection with sensitization to the hapten diphenylcyclopropenone (DPC). The receptors shown here come from a woman in her fifties or sixties with alopecia areata. Some clones in this sample may be carry-over from other donors' samples. Each CDR3 is given with its conserved first and last residue. A D gene is named only where the DNA matches it firmly. Clone size is not always given. Where it is, it says once, few, many or a class for expanded clones.

d_gene | j_gene | abundance | v_gene | CDR3aa | CDR3nt
NA | TRBJ2-7 | many | TRBV9 | CASSVGSGRYEQYF | TGTGCCAGCAGCGTAGGGTCAGGGCGGTACGAGCAGTACTTC
NA | TRBJ1-4 | many | TRBV18 | CASSPFDVSATNEKLFF | TGTGCCAGCTCACCATTTGACGTGTCTGCAACTAATGAAAAACTGTTTTTT
NA | TRBJ2-7 | many | TRBV10-3 | CAIRDDLLGEQYF | TGTGCCATCAGGGACGACCTCCTAGGGGAGCAGTACTTC
NA | TRBJ2-5 | NA | TRBV7-9 | CASSADYPETQYF | TGTGCCAGCAGCGCGGACTATCCCGAGACCCAGTACTTC
NA | TRBJ2-7 | NA | TRBV28 | CASSNYYEQYF | TGTGCCAGCAGTAACTACTACGAGCAGTACTTC
NA | TRBJ1-5 | NA | TRBV3-1 | CASSHLGNQPQHF | TGTGCCAGCAGCCACTTGGGAAATCAGCCCCAGCATTTT
NA | TRBJ1-3 | NA | TRBV27 | CASRALVGQFSGNTIYF | TGTGCCAGCAGGGCCCTCGTAGGCCAATTCTCTGGAAACACCATATATTTT
NA | TRBJ2-2 | many | TRBV29-1 | CSVEGDTPSGTGELFF | TGCAGCGTTGAAGGGGACACACCTTCGGGCACCGGGGAGCTGTTTTTT
NA | TRBJ2-1 | NA | TRBV29-1 | CSVGGNTNEQFF | TGCAGCGTTGGCGGGAATACCAATGAGCAGTTCTTC
NA | TRBJ2-1 | many | TRBV20-1 | CSAPENLGWRGQFF | TGCAGTGCCCCAGAAAACCTCGGATGGAGGGGGCAGTTCTTC
NA | TRBJ1-5 | many | TRBV18 | CASSPFEDQPQHF | TGTGCCAGCTCACCATTCGAGGATCAGCCCCAGCATTTT
TRBD2 | TRBJ2-1 | many | TRBV20-1 | CSAIMWLAGRNEQFF | TGCAGTGCTATTATGTGGCTAGCGGGAAGGAATGAGCAGTTCTTC
NA | TRBJ1-3 | NA | TRBV27 | CASSTRSGGNTIYF | TGTGCCAGCAGTACCCGCTCCGGAGGAAACACCATATATTTT
NA | TRBJ2-4 | NA | TRBV3-1 | CASSQNYLAKNIQYF | TGTGCCAGCAGCCAGAACTACTTAGCCAAAAACATTCAGTACTTC
NA | TRBJ2-7 | NA | TRBV29-1 | CSVEGSAAYEQYF | TGCAGCGTTGAAGGCAGCGCGGCCTACGAGCAGTACTTC
NA | TRBJ1-1 | many | TRBV7-6 | CASTFGFGTGNTEAFF | TGTGCCAGCACCTTTGGTTTCGGGACGGGGAACACTGAAGCTTTCTTT
TRBD1 | TRBJ1-6 | few | TRBV11-2 | CASSPDRGNNSPLHF | TGTGCCAGCAGCCCGGACAGGGGAAACAATTCACCCCTCCACTTT
NA | TRBJ2-1 | many | TRBV24-1 | CATSAWQGNNEQFF | TGTGCCACCAGTGCTTGGCAGGGGAACAATGAGCAGTTCTTC
NA | TRBJ2-3 | few | TRBV25-1 | CASSEGLRINTDTQYF | TGTGCCAGCAGTGAAGGCCTCCGGATAAACACAGATACGCAGTATTTT
NA | TRBJ2-4 | NA | TRBV6-5 | CASSSGQPGMNIQYF | TGTGCCAGCAGTTCAGGACAGCCCGGGATGAACATTCAGTACTTC